This T cell receptor beta chain came from a study of T cell responses to AZD1222 COVID-19 vaccine. As for this clone: The antigen remains undetermined.

With 6 bases removed from V and 5 bases from J, the gap between germline ends came to 19 bases. This CDR3 contains 14 residues. The V gene's germline CDR1 is SQVTM and CDR2 ANQGSEA. Sequenced by immunoSEQ multiplex PCR; TCRdb stores in-frame clones only, minus some. The sample has 250,000 to 300,000 clones, 94% seen once. Study-level points and caveats: When two AZD1222 doses had been given, Spike-specific TCR breadth and depth rose. Spike as a whole was targeted by vaccine-associated CD4 TCRs, dominant at 160-218 and 743-854. Seropositivity was recorded at baseline in only 5 or 6 AZD1222 recipients.

The origin of this receptor is an adult who received the AZD1222 COVID-19 vaccine. Sample: peripheral blood, taken 28 days after the second AZD1222 dose. The chain is built from TRBV29-1 and TRBJ1-1; D is possibly TRBD1 (5 bases). The CDR3 nucleotides are TGCAGCGTACGACCGTGGGGGGGTAGGACTGAAGCTTTCTTT. This gives the protein CSVRPWGGRTEAFF.